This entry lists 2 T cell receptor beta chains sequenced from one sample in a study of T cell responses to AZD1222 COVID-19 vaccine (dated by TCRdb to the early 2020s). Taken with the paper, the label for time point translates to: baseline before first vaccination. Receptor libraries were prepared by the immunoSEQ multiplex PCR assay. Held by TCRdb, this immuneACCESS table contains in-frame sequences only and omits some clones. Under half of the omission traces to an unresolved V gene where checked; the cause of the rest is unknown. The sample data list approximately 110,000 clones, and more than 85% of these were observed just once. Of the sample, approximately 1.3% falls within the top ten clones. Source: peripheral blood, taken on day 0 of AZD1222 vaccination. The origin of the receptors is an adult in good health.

CDR3 bases: TGTGCCAGCAGTTACTCAGGGGGCGCGAGCACTGAAGCTTTCTTT. This translates into CASSYSGGASTEAFF. The rearrangement joins TRBV6-6 to TRBJ1-1; 7 bases are a match to TRBD1. The V and J ends lost 0 bases and 4 bases, in that order; junction bases with no gene match: 5. Germline loops: CDR1 MNHNY, CDR2 SVGAGI (reference sequence). This CDR3 spans 15 amino acids.

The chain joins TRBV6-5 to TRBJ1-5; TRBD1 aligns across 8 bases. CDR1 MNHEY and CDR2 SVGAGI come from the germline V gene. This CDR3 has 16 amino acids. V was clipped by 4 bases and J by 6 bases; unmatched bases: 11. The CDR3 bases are TGTGCCAGCAGTTCACCTCTTCAGGGGGCTAGTCAGCCCCAGCATTTT. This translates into CASSSPLQGASQPQHF.